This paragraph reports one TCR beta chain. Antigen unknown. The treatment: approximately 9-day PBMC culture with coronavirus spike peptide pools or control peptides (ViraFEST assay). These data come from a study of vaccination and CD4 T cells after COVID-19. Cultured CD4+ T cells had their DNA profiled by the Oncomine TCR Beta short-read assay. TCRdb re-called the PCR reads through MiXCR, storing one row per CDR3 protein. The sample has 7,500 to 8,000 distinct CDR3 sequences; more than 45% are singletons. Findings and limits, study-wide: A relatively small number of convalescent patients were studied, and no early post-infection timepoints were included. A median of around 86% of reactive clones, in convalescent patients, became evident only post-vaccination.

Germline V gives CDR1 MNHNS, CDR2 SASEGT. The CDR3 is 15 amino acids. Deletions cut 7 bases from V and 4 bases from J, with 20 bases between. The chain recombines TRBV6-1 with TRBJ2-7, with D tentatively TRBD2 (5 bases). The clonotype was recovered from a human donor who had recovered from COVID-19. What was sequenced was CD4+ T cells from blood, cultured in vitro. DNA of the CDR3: TGTGCCAGCATACCCACGACGGGGTCTGGTTACGAGCAGTACTTC. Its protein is CASIPTTGSGYEQYF.